The present T cell receptor beta chain was sequenced within a study of blood T cell repertoires in COVID-19. This CDR3 spans 13 amino acids. From germline, CDR1 is SGHTA and CDR2 FQGTGA. The V end was cut by 3 bases, the J end by 10 bases, with 10 bases between. Repertoires were generated with immunoSEQ multiplex PCR, while TCRdb's copy carries only in-frame clones and drops some. The sample yields approximately 320,000 clones, over 85% seen once. Participants had their cohort set by participant-reported clinical history. This sequence joins TRBV7-3 and TRBJ1-6; possibly TRBD1 for D (6 bases). Sequences were obtained from PBMCs or T cells enriched from blood (not recorded which). The clonotype was recovered from a man between 60 and 70 years old who had recovered from COVID-19. The CDR3 DNA follows: TGTGCCAGCAGCTTGGGGGCGGCATCACCCCTCCACTTT. Its protein is CASSLGAASPLHF.